This T cell receptor (beta chain) stems from a study of cytomegalovirus exposure and HLA in healthy donors. Overall study results and limits: Some highly shared sequence variants likely arose as a pipeline artifact.

13 Jbeta primers and 60 Vbeta primers were used for the PCR. The method was immunoSEQ multiplex PCR; TCRdb's version includes in-frame clones alone and lacks a portion of them. The ten most abundant clones cover less than 1.5% of a sample with some 83,000 clones. Concerning this clone: What it binds is not known.

Trimming took 4 bases from V and 7 from J; bases not matched to a gene: 6. In germline, CDR1 is MNHEY, CDR2 SVGAGI. This CDR3 is built from 16 residues. The origin of this receptor is a woman aged 25 to 39 in good health and CMV-seronegative. Input material: PBMCs. The chain combines TRBV6-5 with TRBJ2-2; 13 bases fit TRBD2. The CDR3 bases are TGTGCCAGCAGTTCCCCGGGACTAGCGGGAATCGGGGAGCTGTTTTTT. It translates to CASSSPGLAGIGELFF.